This entry describes one TCR beta chain. Exclusion criteria comprised uncontrolled infection, other autoimmune disease, pregnancy or lactation. Clinicians diagnosed patients from clinical symptoms, serum thyroxine and TRAb, thyroid ultrasound and orbital computed tomography. This entry belongs to a study of T cells in Graves' hyperthyroidism and ophthalmopathy. Template material for amplifying TCR beta CDR3 regions consisted of RNA transcripts. HTBI primers were employed in a first-round RT-PCR of the TCR CDR3. TCRdb itself ran the multiplex PCR reads through MiXCR, one entry per CDR3 protein. Counted here are approximately 260,000 distinct CDR3 sequences, around 15% occurring once; the ten biggest clones make up 30%. This clonotype was sampled from a woman aged 45-60 years with Graves' hyperthyroidism that later progressed to Graves' ophthalmopathy. Material: blood.

The CDR3 sequence: CASSLREGSPEAFF. CDR3 DNA: TGTGCCAGCAGCTTGAGGGAAGGATCCCCGGAAGCTTTCTTT. V usage is TRBV7-8 and J usage is TRBJ1-1; D not certain. The CDR3 contains 14 residues. V dropped 3 bases and J dropped 8 bases, with 16 bases sitting between them. Germline-derived CDR1 and CDR2 are SGHVS and FQNEAQ.